The next 14 T cell receptor beta chains were all read from a single sample in a study of CD8 T cells in Susac syndrome. RNA in amounts of roughly 0.45 to 1 ug was reverse transcribed with random hexamers. MiXCR was run by TCRdb on the immunoSEQ multiplex PCR reads, yielding one entry per CDR3 protein. The sample records approximately 80,000 distinct CDR3 sequences, around 94% being singletons. Sequenced material: CD8+ T cells from PBMCs. The origin of the receptors is a human donor with Susac syndrome.

The rearrangement joins TRBV11-2 to TRBJ2-3; D possibly corresponds to TRBD2 (7 bases). The germline V gene encodes CDR1 SGHAT and CDR2 FQNNGV. V lost 0 bases and J lost 3, with 13 bases in between. The CDR3 covers 16 residues. The CDR3 coding sequence is TGTGCCAGCAGCTTAGAAGGTGGGGGGGCAACAGATACGCAGTATTTT. Translating gives CASSLEGGGATDTQYF.

For the CDR3, the DNA is TGTGCCAGCAGCCAAAGACAGGGTGGGGAAAAACTGTTTTTT. The encoded protein is CASSQRQGGEKLFF. The gene calls are TRBV7-8 and TRBJ1-4; the match to TRBD1 covers 7 bases. Per germline, CDR1 SGHVS and CDR2 FQNEAQ. The CDR3 consists of 14 residues. Germline trimming cut 5 bases from V and 8 bases from J; bases unmatched to any gene: 8.

The V gene is TRBV2, the J gene TRBJ2-1, with D hard to call. V gave up 8 bases and J gave up 6 bases, with 8 bases separating them. CDR3 length: 11 residues. Per the germline V gene, CDR1 is SNHLY and CDR2 is FYNNEI. The CDR3 DNA reads as TGTGCCAGCCATAGAGGCAATGAGCAGTTCTTC. Protein: CASHRGNEQFF.

The V gene is TRBV12-3 or TRBV12-4, the J gene TRBJ2-7; TRBD2 might be the D (6 bases). The V gene lost 3 bases and the J gene lost 7 bases, with 13 bases spanning the gap. This CDR3 comprises 13 residues. CDR3 region: CASSFGGPKEQYF. Written as DNA, the CDR3 is TGTGCCAGCAGTTTCGGGGGACCGAAGGAGCAGTACTTC.

This sequence joins TRBV15 and TRBJ2-1; D might be TRBD1 (6 bases). From germline, CDR1 is LNHNV and CDR2 YYDKDF (reference sequence). This CDR3 spans 14 amino acids. V was shortened by 0 bases and J by 9 bases, with 12 bases between the two germline ends. CDR3 amino acids: CATSRDPGAGEQFF. As DNA, the CDR3 is TGTGCCACCAGCAGAGATCCAGGGGCGGGTGAGCAGTTCTTC.

J is TRBJ2-1 and V is TRBV5-6; no firm D call. Per the germline V gene, CDR1 is SGHDT and CDR2 is YYEEEE. The germline V and J ends were trimmed by 4 bases and 5 bases, with 4 bases remaining between them. The CDR3 runs to 11 residues. In DNA, the CDR3 is TGTGCCAGCAGCATGGACAATGAGCAGTTCTTC. Protein sequence: CASSMDNEQFF.

In DNA, the CDR3 is TGTGCCAGCAGTAACGACCCTCAGGGCACAGATACGCAGTATTTT. This encodes CASSNDPQGTDTQYF. The chain combines TRBV28 with TRBJ2-3; D is unclear. This CDR3 region has 15 residues. Deletions cut 5 bases from V and 1 base from J, with 13 bases between. Germline CDR1 MDHEN, CDR2 SYDVKM.

The CDR3 region has the DNA TGTGCCAGCAGCCTCACCCCAGCCTCGAACACCGGGGAGCTGTTTTTT. Encoded protein: CASSLTPASNTGELFF. This chain links TRBV7-9 with TRBJ2-2; D not certain. Trimming took off 5 bases at V and 0 bases at J, with 13 bases between the two ends. The CDR3 contains 16 residues. Germline V lookup: CDR1 SEHNR, CDR2 FQNEAQ (reference sequence).

This chain's CDR3 is CASSQDRGQVDEKLFF. The CDR3 DNA reads as TGTGCCAGCAGCCAAGATAGGGGACAGGTTGACGAAAAACTGTTTTTT. The chain is built from TRBV3-1 and TRBJ1-4; 8 bases are a match to TRBD1. Germline CDR1 and CDR2: LGHDT and YNNKEL (reference sequence). J gave up 8 bases and V 0 bases, and 8 bases lay outside the gene matches. This CDR3 is built from 16 residues.

CDR3 in DNA: TGTGCCAGCAGCCCGTCTCGGGACTACTTCTACAATGAGCAGTTCTTC. This translates into CASSPSRDYFYNEQFF. The chain joins TRBV14 to TRBJ2-1; 7 nucleotides align to TRBD2. CDR3 length equals 16 residues. Per germline, CDR1 SGHDN and CDR2 FVKESK. V lost 4 bases and J lost 3; bases outside the gene matches: 9.

The chain couples TRBV13 to TRBJ2-7; maybe TRBD2 (5 bases). V lost 0 bases, J lost 5 bases, and 11 bases lay in between. The CDR3 runs to 14 residues. Germline V CDR1 and CDR2: PRHDT, FYEKMQ (reference sequence). The CDR3 nucleotides read TGTGCCAGCAGCTTAGGGGGCCCGCGGGACGAGCAGTACTTC. Translation gives CASSLGGPRDEQYF.

The chain couples TRBV27 to TRBJ2-2; 7 nucleotides line up with TRBD2. CDR3 length: 13 residues. J was trimmed by 6 bases and V by 5 bases; bases with no gene match: 3. The germline CDR1 and CDR2 sequences are MNHEY and SMNVEV (reference sequence). The CDR3 region has the DNA TGTGCCAGCAGTCCAACTAGCGCCGGGGAGCTGTTTTTT. Residues: CASSPTSAGELFF.

The chain joins TRBV27 to TRBJ2-5; 8 nucleotides align to TRBD2. J gave up 5 bases and V 5 bases, and 7 bases lay outside the gene matches. The CDR3 has 14 amino acids. Germline CDR1 reads MNHEY; CDR2 reads SMNVEV (reference sequence). The CDR3 spells CASSRGGQRETQYF. The CDR3 region has the DNA TGTGCCAGCAGTCGGGGGGGGCAGAGGGAGACCCAGTACTTC.

The chain couples TRBV29-1 to TRBJ1-2; D is uncertain. V shed 4 bases and J shed 2 bases, with 14 bases lying between them. Germline V gene data show CDR1 as SQVTM and CDR2 as ANQGSEA. This CDR3 has 14 amino acids. DNA for the CDR3: TGCAGCGTTGTACCGGTCCTTTCCAACTATGGCTACACCTTC. Translating it yields CSVVPVLSNYGYTF.